These 8 T cell receptor beta chains were sequenced from one sample in a study of T cells after yellow fever vaccination (dated by TCRdb to about 2019). What this sample's treatment or condition label stands for: live attenuated yellow fever vaccine strain. Receptor libraries were prepared by 5' RACE. Data came from an Illumina HiSeq 2500. Starting from the raw public reads, TCRdb applied fastp trimming at Q25, assembled clones with MiXCR and retained in-frame beta chains. Each record represents a unique CDR3 protein, reported with the most common genes and DNA among its rows. The sample includes under 600,000 distinct CDR3 sequences, with about 14% observed a single time. The ten largest clones capture over 12% of the sample. The source was PBMCs, collected on the day of the yellow fever booster vaccination. These receptors were taken from a man younger than 40 who received the YFV17D yellow fever vaccine.

This clonotype was found a few times. The chain recombines TRBV29-1 with TRBJ1-1; no clear D. The CDR3 totals 12 residues. Germline V gene lookup returns CDR1 SQVTM and CDR2 ANQGSEA. Deletions cut 3 bases from V and 2 bases from J, with 7 bases between. As DNA, the CDR3 is TGCAGCGTTGACCGAGCCAACACTGAAGCTTTCTTT. This sequence encodes CSVDRANTEAFF.

This clonotype turned up a few times. The chain has TRBV6-2 or TRBV6-3 and TRBJ2-7; 12 bases map to TRBD1. Germline V gene sequence: CDR1 MNHEY, CDR2 SVGEGT. The CDR3 is 20 amino acids. The V and J ends lost 2 bases and 0 bases, in that order; junction bases with no gene match: 14. In DNA form, the CDR3 reads TGTGCCAGCAGTTACCCGGGACAGGGGGCGCGGTGGCGGGACTCCTACGAGCAGTACTTC. This gives the protein CASSYPGQGARWRDSYEQYF.

This chain links TRBV20-1 with TRBJ2-1; 7 nucleotides line up with TRBD2. J was trimmed by 7 bases and V by 4 bases; bases with no gene match: 13. Germline CDR1 is DFQATT and CDR2 is SNEGSKA (reference sequence). CDR3 size: 15 residues. The CDR3 sequence is CSATGASGVGNEQFF. The CDR3 DNA follows: TGCAGTGCTACTGGGGCAAGCGGGGTGGGGAATGAGCAGTTCTTC.

The sample holds a few counts of this clonotype. The genes are TRBV20-1 and TRBJ1-1; D is perhaps TRBD1 (6 bases). The germline CDR1 and CDR2 sequences are DFQATT and SNEGSKA (reference sequence). This CDR3 contains 11 residues. CDR3 residues: CRGGGNTEAFF. The CDR3 DNA follows: TGCAGGGGAGGGGGGAACACTGAAGCTTTCTTT.

For the CDR3, the DNA is TGTGCCAGCAGAACACTGCCGGGACAGGGGGGCTACGAGCAGTACTTC. Translation: CASRTLPGQGGYEQYF. V and J are TRBV6-2 or TRBV6-3 and TRBJ2-7, with 11 nucleotides matching TRBD1. CDR3 length: 16 residues. CDR1 is MNHEY, CDR2 SVGEGT, per germline. Germline trimming cut 6 bases from V and 3 bases from J; bases unmatched to any gene: 10.

This clonotype was seen a few times. The rearrangement links TRBV5-1 to TRBJ2-7; 13 bases align to TRBD2. Trimming cost V 4 bases and J 3 bases; bases outside gene matches: 4. Germline lookup yields CDR1 SGHRS and CDR2 YFSETQ. CDR3 length: 15 residues. CDR3 sequence reads: CASSAGLAGLYEQYF. For the CDR3, the DNA is TGCGCCAGCAGCGCGGGACTAGCGGGGCTCTACGAGCAGTACTTC.

This clonotype was seen only a few times. The rearrangement joins TRBV5-1 to TRBJ2-3; perhaps TRBD1 as D (5 bases). This CDR3 contains 16 residues. The V end was cut by 4 bases, the J end by 4 bases, with 19 bases between. Germline CDR1 and CDR2: SGHRS and YFSETQ. The CDR3 loop reads CASSRLEAQGADTQYF. CDR3 coding DNA: TGCGCCAGCAGCCGTCTCGAGGCCCAGGGCGCAGATACGCAGTATTTT.

This clonotype was detected a few times. The chain joins TRBV30 to TRBJ2-1; 12 bases map to TRBD2. Trimming removed 0 bases from V and 7 bases from J; junction bases left unmatched: 4. Looked up from germline, CDR1 is GTSNPN and CDR2 is SVGIG (reference sequence). CDR3 length: 15 residues. CDR3 sequence (DNA): TGTGCCTGGAGTGTTCAACTAGCGGGGGGAAATGAGCAGTTCTTC. Translated, it gives CAWSVQLAGGNEQFF.